This T cell receptor beta chain was documented in a study of blood T cell repertoires in COVID-19. Study as a whole: Sites in the United States, Italy and Spain provided acute and convalescent COVID-19 samples. Sources were T cells, B-cell-depleted T cells, or PBMCs; the material itself was cDNA or gDNA.

This CDR3 is 12 amino acids long. The germline V gene encodes CDR1 MDHEN and CDR2 SYDVKM. Trimming took 3 bases from V and 5 from J, leaving 7 bases between them. In regard to this clone: Other DNA sequences in this sample translate to the same CDR3.

How the authors handled the data: Estimated nucleated cell counts came from reference gene primer amplification. Generated by immunoSEQ multiplex PCR, the TCRdb table keeps only in-frame clones and is missing some. Clone size and V and J calls were adopted from that table, with D and trimming inferred from the DNA. Here the sample spans approximately 200,000 clones, roughly 90% being singletons. This clonotype originated in a woman aged 60 to 75 with acute or convalescent COVID-19. The material sequenced was peripheral blood. The V gene is TRBV28, the J gene TRBJ1-2; no reliable D call. CDR3 sequence (DNA): TGTGCCAGCAGTTTCTCGGGTTATGGCTACACCTTC. As protein: CASSFSGYGYTF.